Sequencing of this T cell receptor beta chain was carried out in a study of CD8 T cells in Susac syndrome. CDR3 length: 16 residues. The germline V gene encodes CDR1 DFQATT and CDR2 SNEGSKA (reference sequence). V was clipped by 1 base and J by 4 bases, with 19 bases between them. Sequencing of TCR beta was undertaken in CD8+ and CD4+ T cells derived from blood. Healthy donors constituted the controls, which were matched for age and sex. TEMRA cells were FACS-enriched, unlike CD8+ and CD4+ T cells, which were negatively isolated. Random hexamers served to reverse transcribe roughly 0.5 to 1 ug RNA. immunoSEQ multiplex PCR amplified TCR beta CDR3 across 54 Vbeta, 13 Jbeta. TCRdb reanalysed the immunoSEQ multiplex PCR reads using MiXCR and keeps one entry per CDR3 protein. The sample yields 130,000 to 150,000 distinct CDR3 sequences, roughly 95% seen once.

The clonotype comes from a human donor in good health. The chain has TRBV20-1 and TRBJ1-1; no clear D gene. The sample comprised CD4+ T cells from PBMCs. The CDR3 loop reads CSARGKWQLLGTEAFF. CDR3 DNA: TGCAGTGCTAGAGGAAAATGGCAGCTCCTCGGCACTGAAGCTTTCTTT.